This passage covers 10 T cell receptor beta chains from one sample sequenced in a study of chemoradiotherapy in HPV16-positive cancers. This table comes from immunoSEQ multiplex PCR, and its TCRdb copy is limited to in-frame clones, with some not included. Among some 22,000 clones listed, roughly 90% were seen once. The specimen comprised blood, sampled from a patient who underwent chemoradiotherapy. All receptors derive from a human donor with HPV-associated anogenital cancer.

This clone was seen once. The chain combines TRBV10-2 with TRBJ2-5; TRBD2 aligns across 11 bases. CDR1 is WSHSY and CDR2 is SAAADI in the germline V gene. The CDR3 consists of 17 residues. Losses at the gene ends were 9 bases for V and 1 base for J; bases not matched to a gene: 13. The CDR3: CASETSGRLHSQETQYF. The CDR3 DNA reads TGCGCCAGTGAAACTAGCGGGAGATTACACTCCCAAGAGACCCAGTACTTC.

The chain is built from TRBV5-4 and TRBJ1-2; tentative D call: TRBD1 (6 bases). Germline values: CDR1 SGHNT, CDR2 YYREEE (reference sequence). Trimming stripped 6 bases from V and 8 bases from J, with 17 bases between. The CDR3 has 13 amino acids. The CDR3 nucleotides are TGTGCCAGCACCCCAACAGGGCTTAGCGGCTACACCTTC. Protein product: CASTPTGLSGYTF.

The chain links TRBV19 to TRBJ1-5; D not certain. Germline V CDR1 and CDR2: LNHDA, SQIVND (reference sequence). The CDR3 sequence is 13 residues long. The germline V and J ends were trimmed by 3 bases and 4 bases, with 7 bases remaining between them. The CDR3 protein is CASSMAINQPQHF. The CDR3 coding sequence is TGTGCCAGTAGTATGGCCATTAATCAGCCCCAGCATTTT.

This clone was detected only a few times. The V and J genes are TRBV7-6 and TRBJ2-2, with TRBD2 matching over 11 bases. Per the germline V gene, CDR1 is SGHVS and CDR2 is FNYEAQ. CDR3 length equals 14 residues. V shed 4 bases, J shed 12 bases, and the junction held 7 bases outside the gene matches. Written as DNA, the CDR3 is TGTGCCAGCAGCTCGGGGCTAGCGGGGGGAAAGCTGTTTTTT. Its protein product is CASSSGLAGGKLFF.

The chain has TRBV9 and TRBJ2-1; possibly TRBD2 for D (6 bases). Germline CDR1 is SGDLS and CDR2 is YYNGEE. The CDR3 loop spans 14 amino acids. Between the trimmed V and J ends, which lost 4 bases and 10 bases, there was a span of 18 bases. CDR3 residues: CASSPPLSGVEQFF. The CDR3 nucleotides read TGTGCCAGCAGCCCTCCTTTATCGGGAGTGGAGCAGTTCTTC.

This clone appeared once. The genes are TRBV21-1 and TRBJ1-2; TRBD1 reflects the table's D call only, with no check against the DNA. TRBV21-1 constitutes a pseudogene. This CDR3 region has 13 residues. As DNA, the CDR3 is TGTGCCAGCAGCAAGAAGAGCAGGGATGGCTACACCTTC. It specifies CASSKKSRDGYTF.

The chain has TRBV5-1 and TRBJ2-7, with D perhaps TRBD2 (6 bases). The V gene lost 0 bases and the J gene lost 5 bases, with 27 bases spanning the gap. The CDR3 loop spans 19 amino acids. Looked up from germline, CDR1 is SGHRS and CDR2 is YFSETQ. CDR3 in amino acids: CASSLAGSPRRPSYDEQYF. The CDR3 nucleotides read TGCGCCAGCAGCTTGGCCGGGAGCCCCAGAAGGCCCTCCTACGACGAGCAGTACTTC.

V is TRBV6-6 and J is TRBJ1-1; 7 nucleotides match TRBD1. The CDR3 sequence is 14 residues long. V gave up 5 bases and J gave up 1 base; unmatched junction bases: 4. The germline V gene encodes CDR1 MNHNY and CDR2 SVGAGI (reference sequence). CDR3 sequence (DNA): TGTGCCAGCAGTCGCCGGGACAGGAACACTGAAGCTTTCTTT. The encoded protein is CASSRRDRNTEAFF.

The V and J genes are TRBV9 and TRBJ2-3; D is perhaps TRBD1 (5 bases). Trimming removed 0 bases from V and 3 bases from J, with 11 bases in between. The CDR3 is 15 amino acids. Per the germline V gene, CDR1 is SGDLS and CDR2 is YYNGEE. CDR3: CASSVGLGRTDTQYF. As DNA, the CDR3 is TGTGCCAGCAGCGTAGGTCTGGGGCGGACAGATACGCAGTATTTT.

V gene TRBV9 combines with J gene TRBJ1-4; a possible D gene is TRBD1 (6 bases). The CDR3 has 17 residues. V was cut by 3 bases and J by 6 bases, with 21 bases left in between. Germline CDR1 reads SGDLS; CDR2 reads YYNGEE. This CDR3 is CASSGPLGGARDEKLFF. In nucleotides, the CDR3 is TGTGCCAGCAGCGGCCCTCTCGGGGGGGCGCGGGATGAAAAACTGTTTTTT.